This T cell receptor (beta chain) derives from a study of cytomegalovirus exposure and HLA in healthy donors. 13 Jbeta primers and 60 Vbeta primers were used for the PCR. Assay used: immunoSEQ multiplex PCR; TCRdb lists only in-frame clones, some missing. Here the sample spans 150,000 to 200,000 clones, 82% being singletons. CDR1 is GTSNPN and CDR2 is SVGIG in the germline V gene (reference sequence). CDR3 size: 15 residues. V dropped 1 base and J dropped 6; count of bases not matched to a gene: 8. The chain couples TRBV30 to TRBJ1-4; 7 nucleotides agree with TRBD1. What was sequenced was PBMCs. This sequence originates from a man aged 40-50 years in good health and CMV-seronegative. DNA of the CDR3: TGTGCCTGGAGTGCTGTCAGGGGGAGTTATGAAAAACTGTTTTTT. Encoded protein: CAWSAVRGSYEKLFF. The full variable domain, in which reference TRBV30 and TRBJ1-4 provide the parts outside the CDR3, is SQTIHQWPATLVQPVGSPLSLECTVEGTSNPNLYWYRQAAGRGLQLLFYSVGIGQISSEVPQNLSASRPQDRQFILSSKKLLLSDSGFYLCAWSAVRGSYEKLFFGSGTQLSVL.